A single sample is the source of the 15 T cell receptor beta chains below, sequenced in a study of glioma-infiltrating T cells. Using RNA template, CDR3s of TCR alpha and beta were amplified with iRepertoire arm-PCR. TCRdb recomputed calls from the multiplex PCR reads with MiXCR, one row per CDR3 protein. The table has about 380,000 distinct CDR3 sequences, around 38% seen once. Sequences were obtained from glioma tissue, nonneoplastic brain tissue, or PBMCs (not recorded which). The receptor source for this set is a human donor with low-grade glioma or glioblastoma, undergoing nonglioma brain surgery, or in good health (not recorded which).

V and J are TRBV20-1 and TRBJ2-7; TRBD2 is a possible D gene (5 bases). The length of the CDR3 is 13 residues. Germline lookup yields CDR1 DFQATT and CDR2 SNEGSKA (reference sequence). The V gene lost 7 bases and the J gene lost 0 bases, with 13 bases spanning the gap. This CDR3 reads CSVLARGSYEQYF. The CDR3 DNA reads as TGCAGTGTTCTAGCACGCGGCTCCTACGAGCAGTACTTC.

This chain uses TRBV12-3 or TRBV12-4 with TRBJ2-2; a weak D match, TRBD2 (6 bases). The CDR3 is 19 amino acids. V was cut by 6 bases and J by 10 bases, with 33 bases left in between. CDR3 sequence (DNA): TGTGCCAGCAGCTTCCTCGCCCCTCTGCGGGACCCCAGTACCAAGGAGCTGTTTTTT. This gives the protein CASSFLAPLRDPSTKELFF.

The rearrangement links TRBV4-3 to TRBJ2-3, with D unclear. CDR3 length: 15 amino acids. Trimming cost V 1 base and J 0 bases, with 8 bases left between them. Germline V lookup: CDR1 LGHNA, CDR2 YSLEER. CDR3 sequence: CASSQVPRSTDTQYF. The CDR3 DNA reads as TGCGCCAGCAGCCAAGTTCCGCGCAGCACAGATACGCAGTATTTT.

The V gene is TRBV20-1, the J gene TRBJ1-3, with D possibly matching TRBD1 (6 bases). Trimming removed 0 bases at V and 7 bases at J, with 16 bases between. CDR3 length: 15 residues. Germline V gene lookup returns CDR1 DFQATT and CDR2 SNEGSKA (reference sequence). This chain's CDR3 is CSARDPGALGNTIYF. DNA for the CDR3: TGCAGTGCTAGAGATCCGGGGGCGCTTGGGAACACCATATATTTT.

As for this clonotype: This may arise from a read error, as a much more abundant clone is one base away. This rearrangement joins TRBV27 to TRBJ1-6; the match to TRBD1 covers 7 bases. Germline V gives CDR1 MNHEY, CDR2 SMNVEV (reference sequence). V lost 5 bases, J lost 0 bases, and 10 bases stayed unmatched. CDR3 size: 18 residues. As DNA, the CDR3 is TGTGCCAGCAGTCCCGACAGGGACGCTAGCTCCTATAATTCACCCCTCCACTTT. It encodes CASSPDRDASSYNSPLHF.

For this clonotype: A much larger clone lies one base from this, so it may be a read error. The V gene is TRBV27, the J gene TRBJ2-7; D possibly uses TRBD1 or TRBD2 (5 bases each). CDR1 MNHEY and CDR2 SMNVEV come from the germline V gene (reference sequence). Trimming left V 2 bases short and J 7 bases short, with 18 bases between. The CDR3 contains 15 residues. The CDR3 here is CASSLEGRIPGEQYF. CDR3 nucleotides: TGTGCCAGCAGTTTAGAGGGACGGATCCCGGGAGAGCAGTACTTC.

In regard to this clonotype: With a much larger clone just one base away, this may be a read error. J is TRBJ2-2 and V is TRBV27; 9 bases fit TRBD1. The CDR3 has 16 residues. Germline-derived CDR1 and CDR2 are MNHEY and SMNVEV (reference sequence). J lost 9 bases, V lost 5 bases, and 13 bases had no gene match. The CDR3 nucleotides are TGTGCCAGCAGTACCTACCCCGGGACAGGGATCCGGGAGCTGTTTTTT. It is translated as CASSTYPGTGIRELFF.

In DNA form, the CDR3 reads TGCAGCGTTGGGGGGAACGGGGGGCCGAGGGAGACCCAGTACTTC. Translation gives CSVGGNGGPRETQYF. The chain joins TRBV29-1 to TRBJ2-5, with TRBD2 as a possible D gene (7 bases). The germline gives CDR1 SQVTM, CDR2 ANQGSEA. Trimming left V 4 bases short and J 5 bases short, with 20 bases between. The CDR3 covers 15 residues.

The chain has TRBV24-1 and TRBJ2-3, with a possible D match to TRBD1 (6 bases). Germline V lookup: CDR1 KGHDR, CDR2 SFDVKD. Trimming removed 9 bases from V and 3 bases from J, with 15 bases in between. The CDR3 has 14 amino acids. In nucleotides, the CDR3 is TGTGCCACCTGCCCAGGGGTTGAAACAGATACGCAGTATTTT. Translated, it gives CATCPGVETDTQYF.

This chain joins TRBV7-2 and TRBJ2-7; D is possibly TRBD1 (6 bases). The V gene's germline CDR1 is SGHTA and CDR2 FQGNSA. The CDR3 is 16 amino acids. Trimming took 5 bases from V and 2 from J, leaving 19 bases between them. The CDR3 here is CASSLIQGWVTYEQYF. The CDR3 coding sequence is TGTGCCAGCAGCCTAATCCAGGGGTGGGTCACCTACGAGCAGTACTTC.

This chain uses TRBV12-3 or TRBV12-4 with TRBJ1-1, with D unresolved. The V gene lost 5 bases and the J gene lost 1 base, with 8 bases spanning the gap. CDR3 size: 13 residues. DNA of the CDR3: TGTGCCAGCAGTCGGTATGGGAACACTGAAGCTTTCTTT. Protein sequence: CASSRYGNTEAFF.

This clonotype was detected only a few times. The V gene is TRBV7-9, the J gene TRBJ1-6; D possibly corresponds to TRBD1 (6 bases). This CDR3 is built from 14 residues. Trimming cost V 5 bases and J 7 bases, with 12 bases left between them. CDR1 is SEHNR, CDR2 FQNEAQ, per germline (reference sequence). The CDR3 region is CASSRGQLNSPLHF. The CDR3 nucleotides are TGTGCCAGCAGCCGAGGACAGTTAAATTCACCCCTCCACTTT.

This clonotype was counted only a few times. J is TRBJ2-1 and V is TRBV7-2; 7 bases agree with TRBD2. Germline lookup yields CDR1 SGHTA and CDR2 FQGNSA. The CDR3 contains 16 residues. Unmatched junction bases numbered 9, after V lost 1 base and J lost 6 bases. CDR3 residues: CASSLVGGRRSNEQFF. CDR3 coding DNA: TGTGCCAGCAGCTTAGTAGGCGGGAGAAGGTCCAATGAGCAGTTCTTC.

In its sample, this clonotype was seen many times. This chain uses TRBV6-6 with TRBJ1-2; 8 bases line up with TRBD1. CDR3 size: 16 residues. After removal of 0 bases from V and 3 bases from J, the junction contained 6 bases not matched to a gene. Germline CDR1 MNHNY, CDR2 SVGAGI (reference sequence). DNA of the CDR3: TGTGCCAGCAGTTACTCTGGACAGGGCGTTGACTATGGCTACACCTTC. This sequence encodes CASSYSGQGVDYGYTF.

In regard to this clonotype: A read error is possible here, since a much larger clone lies one base away. The chain is built from TRBV20-1 and TRBJ2-7; 9 nucleotides agree with TRBD2. Per the germline V gene, CDR1 is DFQATT and CDR2 is SNEGSKA (reference sequence). The CDR3 covers 13 residues. The CDR3 DNA follows: TGCAGTGCTGTGGGTAGCGGGAGACACGAGCAGAACTTC. It translates to CSAVGSGRHEQNF.